Listed here are 16 T cell receptor beta chains from one sample, sequenced in a study of blood T cell repertoires in COVID-19. Sequenced by immunoSEQ multiplex PCR; TCRdb stores in-frame clones only, minus some. The data contain about 200,000 clones, around 86% of them seen just once; the ten biggest clones take up 5.9%. The source material was peripheral blood. These TCRs come from an elderly man with acute or convalescent COVID-19.

The CDR3 nucleotides are TGTGCCAGCAGCTTAGGTGTCAGCGGGAGTCAAGAGACCCAGTACTTC. It specifies CASSLGVSGSQETQYF. This rearrangement joins TRBV7-2 to TRBJ2-5; TRBD2 matches at 8 bases. V gave up 1 base and J gave up 2 bases; unmatched junction bases: 6. There are 16 residues in the CDR3. The germline V gene has CDR1 SGHTA and CDR2 FQGNSA.

The CDR3 reads CASSPGGQAGGLDTQYF. In DNA form, the CDR3 reads TGTGCCAGCAGCCCTGGAGGTCAAGCGGGAGGTCTAGATACGCAGTATTTT. The chain uses TRBV5-4 and TRBJ2-3, with 9 bases that match TRBD2. Germline trimming cut 4 bases from V and 5 bases from J; bases unmatched to any gene: 14. The CDR3 runs 17 residues. CDR1 SGHNT and CDR2 YYREEE come from the germline V gene (reference sequence).

The table lists this clone with a count of one. The chain joins TRBV19 to TRBJ1-5, with TRBD1 as a possible D gene (5 bases). The germline gives CDR1 LNHDA, CDR2 SQIVND (reference sequence). Trimming took 1 base from V and 5 from J, leaving 21 bases between them. The CDR3 runs to 18 residues. The CDR3 region has the DNA TGTGCCAGTAGTATAGGTCCTATTCGGGCCGCGGGGGATCAGCCCCAGCATTTT. It codes for CASSIGPIRAAGDQPQHF.

The rearrangement uses TRBV7-2 and TRBJ1-2; 10 nucleotides agree with TRBD1. The V and J ends lost 4 bases and 2 bases, in that order; junction bases with no gene match: 10. Looked up from germline, CDR1 is SGHTA and CDR2 is FQGNSA. This CDR3 has 17 residues. CDR3 amino acids: CASSSGQGGFRNYGYTF. In nucleotides, the CDR3 is TGTGCCAGCAGCTCCGGACAGGGGGGATTTAGGAACTATGGCTACACCTTC.

The V call is TRBV28, the J call TRBJ1-3, with D hard to call. With 2 bases removed from V and 0 bases from J, the gap between germline ends came to 8 bases. This CDR3 has 15 amino acids. CDR1 is MDHEN, CDR2 SYDVKM, per germline. For the CDR3, the DNA is TGTGCCAGCAGTTTAGGCACAGTCTCTGGAAACACCATATATTTT. Its translation: CASSLGTVSGNTIYF.

V and J are TRBV29-1 and TRBJ2-1; no firm D call. CDR3 length: 13 residues. Germline V CDR1 and CDR2: SQVTM, ANQGSEA. Trimming cost V 4 bases and J 4 bases, with 11 bases left between them. The CDR3 sequence is CSVATIAYNEQFF. CDR3 nucleotides: TGCAGCGTTGCTACGATCGCGTACAATGAGCAGTTCTTC.

In this sample, this clone turned up a few times. The chain is built from TRBV9 and TRBJ1-6, with D tentatively TRBD1 (5 bases). The CDR3 is 14 amino acids. Per germline, CDR1 SGDLS and CDR2 YYNGEE. V dropped 0 bases and J dropped 6 bases, with 7 bases sitting between them. The chain's CDR3 is CASSVGQINSPLHF. The CDR3 DNA reads TGTGCCAGCAGCGTAGGACAGATTAATTCACCCCTCCACTTT.

The chain has TRBV11-2 and TRBJ1-2, with 7 bases that match TRBD1. The germline V gene has CDR1 SGHAT and CDR2 FQNNGV. V was pared by 4 bases and J by 6 bases, with 11 bases of the junction left unmatched. The CDR3 extends over 15 amino acids. CDR3 in DNA: TGTGCCAGCAGCTCAGGACAGGCAGGTATCGATGGCTACACCTTC. This sequence encodes CASSSGQAGIDGYTF.

This rearrangement joins TRBV19 to TRBJ1-2; 10 nucleotides agree with TRBD1. Germline V CDR1 and CDR2: LNHDA, SQIVND (reference sequence). CDR3 size: 15 residues. V lost 5 bases and J lost 6; bases outside the gene matches: 9. The CDR3, as DNA: TGTGCCAGTAGTGCCCGGACAGGGGGAATAAATGGCTACACCTTC. Its protein is CASSARTGGINGYTF.

The chain recombines TRBV5-1 with TRBJ2-2, with 7 bases that match TRBD1. CDR3 length equals 15 residues. Per the germline V gene, CDR1 is SGHRS and CDR2 is YFSETQ. The trim removed 1 base at V and 4 bases at J, leaving 4 bases unmatched. The CDR3 nucleotides read TGCGCCAGCAGCTTGAGACAGGGCGGCACCGGGGAGCTGTTTTTT. It translates to CASSLRQGGTGELFF.

The chain combines TRBV18 with TRBJ2-7, with TRBD2 as a possible D gene (5 bases). The V end lost 4 bases, the J end lost 0 bases, and 10 bases lay between the germline ends. Germline CDR1 and CDR2: KGHSH and LQKENI. The CDR3 has 14 amino acids. CDR3 sequence reads: CASSRGRDSYEQYF. The CDR3 DNA sequence: TGTGCCAGCTCACGTGGACGGGACTCCTACGAGCAGTACTTC. Full variable domain (rest looked up from reference TRBV18 and TRBJ2-7): NAGVMQNPRHLVRRRGQEARLRCSPMKGHSHVYWYRQLPEEGLKFMVYLQKENIIDESGMPKERFSAEFPKEGPSILRIQQVVRGDSAAYFCASSRGRDSYEQYFGPGTRLTVT.

The genes are TRBV6-5 and TRBJ2-1; 10 nucleotides line up with TRBD2. This CDR3 is built from 15 residues. The V segment lost 6 bases and the J segment 5 bases; nucleotides outside the gene matches: 7. Germline lookup yields CDR1 MNHEY and CDR2 SVGAGI. The CDR3 bases are TGTGCCAGCAGGTGGACTAGCGGCCATAACAATGAGCAGTTCTTC. It yields the protein CASRWTSGHNNEQFF.

This chain links TRBV9 with TRBJ1-1, with D hard to call. This CDR3 has 13 amino acids. Trimming removed 4 bases at V and 1 base at J, with 8 bases between. CDR1 and CDR2 from the germline V gene are SGDLS and YYNGEE. DNA for the CDR3: TGTGCCAGCAGCTCACGAGGGAACACTGAAGCTTTCTTT. This encodes CASSSRGNTEAFF.

The CDR3, as DNA: TGTGCCAGCAGCCGAGTTATAAATGAGCAGTTCTTC. Encoded protein: CASSRVINEQFF. The chain carries TRBV7-9 and TRBJ2-1, with unresolved D. CDR3 size: 12 residues. Trimming pared 5 bases from V and 7 bases from J, leaving 9 bases between. CDR1 SEHNR and CDR2 FQNEAQ come from the germline V gene (reference sequence).

The chain links TRBV21-1 to TRBJ2-5; the table assigns TRBD2, which was not confirmed against the DNA. TRBV21-1 is a documented pseudogene. This CDR3 spans 15 amino acids. The CDR3 spells CASSKACGRMETQYF. DNA for the CDR3: TGTGCCAGCAGCAAAGCTTGCGGGAGGATGGAGACCCAGTACTTC.

The chain has TRBV6-5 and TRBJ2-3; the match to TRBD2 covers 12 bases. V trimming: 5 bases; J trimming: 6 bases; junction bases outside the gene matches: 6. Germline V gene sequence: CDR1 MNHEY, CDR2 SVGAGI. This CDR3 has 15 amino acids. The CDR3 protein is CASSRLAGEMDTQYF. The CDR3 nucleotides are TGTGCCAGCAGTCGACTAGCGGGAGAAATGGATACGCAGTATTTT.